This is a list of T cell receptor beta chains from one sample in a study of blood T cell repertoires in COVID-19. TCRdb's copy holds only in-frame clones and misses some; the assay was immunoSEQ multiplex PCR. The sample holds fewer than 150,000 clones, approximately 84% seen once. The sample consisted of peripheral blood. All receptors derive from a woman in her twenties or thirties who had recovered from COVID-19. Both conserved end residues are part of each CDR3. The D gene is left open where the match is weak. Where a row states a size, it is once, few, many or the class of an expanded clone; other rows omit it.

>TRBD1|TRBJ2-1|-|TRBV19
TGTGCCAGTAGTATGCAGGACAGGGCGTATGAGCAGTTCTTC
CASSMQDRAYEQFF
>-|TRBJ2-7|-|TRBV2
TGTGCCAGCAGCTGGGACTTTTACGAGCAGTACTTC
CASSWDFYEQYF
>TRBD1|TRBJ1-4|-|TRBV19
TGTGCCAGTAGTATCGGACAGGGAAACGAAAAACTGTTTTTT
CASSIGQGNEKLFF
>TRBD2|TRBJ2-1|-|TRBV2
TGTGCCATCCAAGGACTAGTCGGCGATGAGCAGTTCTTC
CAIQGLVGDEQFF
>TRBD1|TRBJ2-7|-|TRBV7-6
TGTGCCAGCACCCCAAGGGGAATAGGGCGGACAGGGTACGAGCAGTACTTC
CASTPRGIGRTGYEQYF
>TRBD1|TRBJ1-4|-|TRBV7-9
TGTGCCAGCAGCTTAGGGGGGACAGGGAATGAAAAACTGTTTTTT
CASSLGGTGNEKLFF
>TRBD2|TRBJ2-3|-|TRBV13
TGTGCCAGCAGCTTAGCCCTTGAGGGACTAGCGGAAACCCGCACAGATACGCAGTATTTT
CASSLALEGLAETRTDTQYF
>TRBD2|TRBJ2-7|-|TRBV5-1
TGCGCCAGCAGCTTGGCAGGACTAGCGGCCTACGAGCAGTACTTC
CASSLAGLAAYEQYF
>TRBD1|TRBJ1-6|-|TRBV27
TGTGCCAGCAGGGAAGGACAGGGGAATTCACCCCTCCACTTT
CASREGQGNSPLHF
>TRBD2|TRBJ2-3|-|TRBV5-4
TGTGCCAGCAGCTTGATGCTAGCGGGAGCAAACACAGATACGCAGTATTTT
CASSLMLAGANTDTQYF
>TRBD1|TRBJ1-1|once|TRBV5-8
TGTGCCAGCAGCTACAGGGGGCAAGCTTTCTTT
CASSYRGQAFF
>-|TRBJ1-3|-|TRBV18
TGTGCCAGCTCACCCTATTCCTCAGGCTCTGGAAACACCATATATTTT
CASSPYSSGSGNTIYF
>-|TRBJ2-1|-|TRBV7-3
TGTGCCAGCAGCTCACAGGGACGTGAGCAGTTCTTC
CASSSQGREQFF
>TRBD1|TRBJ1-2|-|TRBV28
TGTGCCAGCAGTTCGATACAGGGGGGAATGCGTGGCTACACCTTC
CASSSIQGGMRGYTF
>TRBD1|TRBJ1-2|-|TRBV5-1
TGCGCCAGCAGCTTCCCGGGGACAGAATCTCGTCAGTATGGCTACACCTTC
CASSFPGTESRQYGYTF
>TRBD1|TRBJ2-1|-|TRBV7-8
TGTGCCAGCAGCTTAGCCGGGACAGGGGTTTACAATGAGCAGTTCTTC
CASSLAGTGVYNEQFF
>-|TRBJ1-5|once|TRBV28
TGTGCCACCATTAGAAGGGGTAGCAATCAGCCCCAGCATTTT
CATIRRGSNQPQHF
>TRBD1|TRBJ1-5|-|TRBV3-1/TRBV3-2
TGTGCCAGCAGCTTGGACAGGGGTAGGCAGCCCCAGCATTTT
CASSLDRGRQPQHF
>-|TRBJ1-2|few|TRBV2
TGTGCCAGCAGCTCCATTACTTCGGGGGGCTCGGGCTACACCTTC
CASSSITSGGSGYTF
>TRBD1|TRBJ2-2|-|TRBV5-1
TGCGCCAGCAGCTTGGACAGGGGGAACACCGGGGAGCTGTTTTTT
CASSLDRGNTGELFF
>TRBD1|TRBJ1-6|-|TRBV25-1
TGTGCCAGCAGTGGATGGGACAGATATAATTCACCCCTCCACTTT
CASSGWDRYNSPLHF
>-|TRBJ2-7|-|TRBV25-1
TGTGCCAGCAGTGAATGGGCTCGCGAGCAGTACTTC
CASSEWAREQYF
>-|TRBJ1-1|-|TRBV29-1
TGCAGCGTTGAAGGATTCGCCGGAGTTAACACTGAAGCTTTCTTT
CSVEGFAGVNTEAFF
>-|TRBJ1-1|-|TRBV25-1
TGTGCCAGCGGGCCCGAGCTTGAAGCTTTCTTT
CASGPELEAFF
>-|TRBJ1-1|-|TRBV18
TGTGCCAGCTCACCATACCCCGCCGGAACAGGTGACACTGAAGCTTTCTTT
CASSPYPAGTGDTEAFF
>-|TRBJ1-1|-|TRBV29-1
TGCAGCGTCGTGAACACTGAAGCTTTCTTT
CSVVNTEAFF
>TRBD1|TRBJ1-5|few|TRBV2
TGTGCCAGCAGGGATGGACAGGGGGCGAGCAATCAGCCCCAGCATTTT
CASRDGQGASNQPQHF
>TRBD2|TRBJ2-1|-|TRBV7-9
TGTGCCAGCAGCTTCTCAAGCGGGAGTTCAATCAATGAGCAGTTCTTC
CASSFSSGSSINEQFF
>-|TRBJ2-4|-|TRBV9
TGTGCCAGCAGCGTAAGCCCCGAGGCAGGGCAAAACATTCAGTACTTC
CASSVSPEAGQNIQYF
>-|TRBJ1-1|-|TRBV12-3/TRBV12-4
TGTGCCAGCAGTCAAAAGGCGCCTCCGGAGGCTTTCTTT
CASSQKAPPEAFF
>TRBD1|TRBJ1-1|-|TRBV6-5
TGTGCCAGCAGCGACAGGGGTTACGGCACTGAAGCTTTCTTT
CASSDRGYGTEAFF
>TRBD1|TRBJ2-7|-|TRBV4-1
TGCGCCAGCAGCCCCCCGGGACAGCGCTACGAGCAGTACTTC
CASSPPGQRYEQYF
>-|TRBJ1-2|-|TRBV21-1
TGTGCCAGCAGCAAAGGGTCCGGTGGGGGCACCGACTATGGCTACACCTTC
CASSKGSGGGTDYGYTF
>TRBD1|TRBJ2-7|-|TRBV2
TGTGCCAGCACAACCGACAGGGGTCGGGAGCAGTACTTC
CASTTDRGREQYF
>TRBD1|TRBJ2-2|-|TRBV5-4
TGTGCCAGCAGCTCACAGGGGAGGGAGCTGTTTTTT
CASSSQGRELFF
>TRBD1|TRBJ1-3|-|TRBV18
TGTGCCAGCTCACCAGGGACAGGAAATAAACCCTCTGGAAACACCATATATTTT
CASSPGTGNKPSGNTIYF
>TRBD1|TRBJ1-1|-|TRBV30
TGTGCCTTACAACCTACCGGGACAGGGGGCCTCTTT
CALQPTGTGGLF
>TRBD1|TRBJ2-5|-|TRBV18
TGTGCCAGCTCACCCTATACGGGACAGGGCCAAGAGACCCAGTACTTC
CASSPYTGQGQETQYF
>-|TRBJ2-2|-|TRBV6-5
TGTGCCAGCAGGACAGCGAACACCGGGGAGCTGTTTTTT
CASRTANTGELFF